The 6 T cell receptor beta chains reported below all come from one sample, sequenced in a study of T cells in Graves' hyperthyroidism and ophthalmopathy (dated by TCRdb to between 2018 and 2020). Libraries were constructed by multiplex PCR. The sequencing machine was an Illumina HiSeq 2000. TCR beta CDR3 regions were amplified from RNA transcripts. For the first round of RT-PCR on the TCR CDR3, the HTBI primer set was used together with the Qiagen OneStep RT-PCR kit. In TCRdb, the public reads were trimmed at Q25 with fastp and aligned with MiXCR, with productive beta chains retained. For every CDR3 protein sequence, its rows merge into one entry that carries the most common genes and DNA. Within this sample are hundreds of thousands of distinct CDR3 sequences, with less than 15% of them counted one time only. The ten top clones hold 9% to 9.5% of the sample. Source material: blood. The receptor source for this set is a woman aged 18-29 years with Graves' hyperthyroidism.

This clonotype appeared many times. The chain combines TRBV7-9 with TRBJ2-7; 12 nucleotides agree with TRBD2. Germline CDR1 is SEHNR and CDR2 is FQNEAQ (reference sequence). The trim removed 5 bases at V and 1 base at J, leaving 9 bases unmatched. CDR3 length: 17 amino acids. The CDR3 DNA reads TGTGCCAGCAGCCCTCAACCGACTAGCGGGAGATCCTACGAGCAGTACTTC. Translated, it gives CASSPQPTSGRSYEQYF. The variable domain in full, with the rest retrieved from reference TRBV7-9 and TRBJ2-7, is DTGVSQNPRHKITKRGQNVTFRCDPISEHNRLYWYRQTLGQGPEFLTYFQNEAQLEKSRLLSDRFSAERPKGSFSTLEIQRTEQGDSAMYLCASSPQPTSGRSYEQYFGPGTRLTVT.

In its sample, this clonotype was seen many times. V usage is TRBV6-1 and J usage is TRBJ2-7; 8 nucleotides line up with TRBD1. The germline V gene encodes CDR1 MNHNS and CDR2 SASEGT. This CDR3 has 18 amino acids. V was pared by 6 bases and J by 2 bases, with 18 bases of the junction left unmatched. The CDR3 reads CASRPTSLGTGNPYEQYF. CDR3 coding DNA: TGTGCCAGCAGACCAACCAGCCTAGGGACAGGCAATCCCTACGAGCAGTACTTC.

This clonotype showed up just a few times. This may be a read error: a much more frequent sequence differs by one nucleotide. The chain joins TRBV7-9 to TRBJ2-3; 9 bases map to TRBD2. Per the germline V gene, CDR1 is SEHNR and CDR2 is FQNEAQ (reference sequence). J was trimmed by 1 base and V by 3 bases; bases with no gene match: 5. The CDR3 has 16 residues. The CDR3 spells CASSFSLAGGTDTQYF. CDR3 bases: TGTGCCAGCAGCTTTTCCTTAGCGGGGGGCACAGATACGCAGTATTTT.

This clonotype occurred a few times. One base away lies a much larger clone, so this may be a sequencing read error. For the CDR3, the DNA is TGTGCCAGCAACCCTGGGGGGGGACATTCACCCCTCCACTTT. This sequence encodes CASNPGGGHSPLHF. The V gene is TRBV3-1, the J gene TRBJ1-6, with D perhaps TRBD1 (5 bases). Germline-derived CDR1 and CDR2 are LGHDT and YNNKEL (reference sequence). Trimming removed 7 bases from V and 8 bases from J, with 15 bases in between. The CDR3 covers 14 residues.

This clonotype was found a few times. One end of the junction is discordant with germline, which a read error may explain. The chain couples TRBV29-1 to TRBJ2-5, with TRBD2 matching 7 bases. CDR3 length: 15 amino acids. CDR1 and CDR2 (germline): SQVTM, ANQGSEA. The CDR3 is CSVVVAGSNQGTQYF. The CDR3 DNA sequence: TGCAGCGTTGTGGTAGCGGGTAGTAATCAAGGGACCCAGTACTTC.

This clonotype was seen many times. The rearrangement uses TRBV2 and TRBJ1-1; 7 bases line up with TRBD1. Per the germline V gene, CDR1 is SNHLY and CDR2 is FYNNEI. This CDR3 is built from 14 residues. The V and J ends lost 1 base and 3 bases, in that order; junction bases with no gene match: 2. The CDR3: CASSEGRGDTEAFF. The CDR3 DNA reads TGTGCCAGCAGTGAAGGCAGGGGGGACACTGAAGCTTTCTTT.